Listed below are T cell receptor beta chains from one sample, sequenced in a study of cytomegalovirus exposure and HLA in healthy donors. The protocol was immunoSEQ multiplex PCR, while the TCRdb copy is restricted to in-frame clones and leaves out a portion. Of 130,000 or so clones listed, roughly 70% are singletons. Sequenced input: PBMCs. The receptors shown here come from a woman between 40 and 50 years old in good health and CMV-seropositive. CDR3s include the opening cysteine and the closing phenylalanine or tryptophan. A D gene is named only where the DNA matches it firmly. Clone sizes are given selectively: once, few, many, or a class where the clone is expanded.

length	V	D	J	size	CDR3	DNA
16	TRBV27	TRBD1	TRBJ1-5	.	CASSLTGGAGNQPQHF	TGTGCCAGCAGTTTGACAGGGGGCGCGGGGAATCAGCCCCAGCATTTT
14	TRBV5-4	.	TRBJ1-2	.	CASSLVRTGYGYTF	TGTGCCAGCAGCTTAGTCAGAACAGGCTATGGCTACACCTTC
16	TRBV4-1	TRBD1	TRBJ1-2	.	CASSQASRGDPYGYTF	TGCGCCAGCAGCCAAGCCAGCAGGGGGGACCCCTATGGCTACACCTTC
14	TRBV29-1	.	TRBJ1-2	once	CSVEHAGANYGYTF	TGCAGCGTTGAGCATGCAGGGGCTAACTATGGCTACACCTTC
13	TRBV19	.	TRBJ1-1	.	CASSRTPSTEAFF	TGTGCCAGTAGTCGAACCCCCAGCACTGAAGCTTTCTTT
14	TRBV5-1	.	TRBJ2-3	.	CASSLELSTDTQYF	TGCGCCAGCAGCTTGGAGCTGAGCACAGATACGCAGTATTTT
12	TRBV6-1	.	TRBJ1-1	.	CASSFVEQGAFF	TGTGCCAGCAGTTTCGTCGAACAGGGAGCTTTCTTT
21	TRBV4-1	.	TRBJ2-1	.	CASSLRFGDKSSKYSYNEQFF	TGCGCCAGCAGCCTTCGTTTCGGGGACAAATCCTCGAAATACTCCTACAATGAGCAGTTCTTC
15	TRBV11-2	TRBD1	TRBJ2-7	.	CASSYSGTGSYEQYF	TGTGCCAGCAGCTACTCCGGGACAGGGTCATACGAGCAGTACTTC
13	TRBV29-1	.	TRBJ1-1	.	CSSPGAKNTEAFF	TGCAGCTCTCCAGGGGCTAAGAACACTGAAGCTTTCTTT
16	TRBV4-2	.	TRBJ2-3	.	CASSHPMETGVDTQYF	TGTGCCAGCAGCCATCCCATGGAGACAGGAGTAGATACGCAGTATTTT
13	TRBV9	.	TRBJ1-1	few	CASSVNTNTEAFF	TGTGCCAGCAGCGTAAACACGAACACTGAAGCTTTCTTT
13	TRBV27	TRBD2	TRBJ2-1	.	CATRGRAYFKQFF	TGTGCCACTCGCGGGAGGGCCTATTTTAAGCAGTTCTTC
13	TRBV19	.	TRBJ2-3	.	CASRRQVPDTQYF	TGTGCCAGTAGACGACAGGTCCCAGATACGCAGTATTTT
17	TRBV18	.	TRBJ2-5	.	CASSPPQLAGLKETQYF	TGTGCCAGCTCACCTCCCCAGTTGGCAGGCTTGAAAGAGACCCAGTACTTC
17	TRBV2	TRBD1	TRBJ1-4	.	CATFFRDRADREEKLFF	TGTGCCACCTTTTTCCGGGACAGAGCGGATCGAGAAGAAAAACTGTTTTTT
17	TRBV11-3	TRBD1	TRBJ2-4	.	CASSLGGTGGAKNIQYF	TGTGCCAGCAGCTTAGGTGGCACAGGGGGCGCCAAAAACATTCAGTACTTC
11	TRBV29-1	.	TRBJ1-1	.	CSVSAGTEAFF	TGCAGCGTCTCTGCCGGCACTGAAGCTTTCTTT
13	TRBV6-6	.	TRBJ2-7	.	CASMGLTSYEQYF	TGTGCCAGCATGGGACTGACCTCCTACGAGCAGTACTTC
16	TRBV6-5	.	TRBJ2-7	.	CASSYSLQGFSYEQYF	TGTGCCAGCAGTTACTCCCTACAGGGTTTCAGCTACGAGCAGTACTTC
18	TRBV27	TRBD2	TRBJ2-3	.	CASSPRPTSGSGTDTQYF	TGTGCCAGCAGTCCGCGACCGACTAGCGGGAGTGGCACAGATACGCAGTATTTT
14	TRBV5-4	.	TRBJ1-2	.	CATGGGTEIYGYTF	TGTGCCACCGGCGGGGGGACGGAAATCTATGGCTACACCTTC
13	TRBV5-1	.	TRBJ2-1	.	CASSLGRGNEQFF	TGCGCCAGCAGCTTGGGAAGGGGTAATGAGCAGTTCTTC
15	TRBV19	.	TRBJ2-7	.	CASSRMEGASYEQYF	TGTGCCAGTAGTAGGATGGAGGGCGCCTCCTACGAGCAGTACTTC
17	TRBV28	TRBD2	TRBJ2-1	.	CASSLSSGTGVMNEQFF	TGTGCCAGCAGTTTATCTAGCGGGACGGGGGTTATGAATGAGCAGTTCTTC
17	TRBV5-4	TRBD2	TRBJ2-2	.	CASSLDPLAGVAGELFF	TGTGCCAGCAGCTTGGACCCACTAGCGGGGGTGGCCGGGGAGCTGTTTTTT
16	TRBV28	.	TRBJ2-7	few	CAGREGTFGGSYEQYF	TGTGCCGGCAGGGAAGGGACTTTTGGCGGATCCTACGAGCAGTACTTC
15	TRBV5-1	TRBD2	TRBJ2-5	.	CASSSGTSGKETQYF	TGCGCCAGCAGCTCCGGGACTAGCGGAAAAGAGACCCAGTACTTC
16	TRBV5-8	.	TRBJ1-2	.	CASSLFGGKANYGYTF	TGTGCCAGCAGCTTGTTCGGGGGGAAAGCTAACTATGGCTACACCTTC
16	TRBV6-1	TRBD2	TRBJ2-1	once	CASREQPGLAYNEQFF	TGTGCCAGCAGGGAACAACCGGGACTAGCCTACAATGAGCAGTTCTTC
16	TRBV4-2	.	TRBJ1-2	few	CASSQESRARDYGYTF	TGTGCCAGCAGCCAAGAATCCAGGGCTCGGGACTATGGCTACACCTTC
15	TRBV7-9	TRBD1	TRBJ2-5	.	CASSGRQGARETQYF	TGTGCCAGCAGCGGAAGACAGGGGGCCCGGGAGACCCAGTACTTC
13	TRBV2	.	TRBJ1-1	few	CASRPQGGTEAFF	TGTGCCAGCAGACCCCAGGGAGGGACTGAAGCTTTCTTT
14	TRBV9	.	TRBJ2-1	.	CASSRDTGLDEQFF	TGTGCCAGCAGCCGGGACACAGGGCTCGATGAGCAGTTCTTC
14	TRBV5-4	TRBD2	TRBJ2-1	.	CASSYLAGSNEQFF	TGTGCCAGCAGCTATCTAGCGGGATCCAATGAGCAGTTCTTC
13	TRBV19	.	TRBJ1-5	.	CASTSGMTQPQHF	TGTGCCAGTACCTCGGGTATGACTCAGCCCCAGCATTTT
13	TRBV2	TRBD2	TRBJ2-3	.	CATTAGETDTQYF	TGTGCCACAACAGCGGGAGAGACAGATACGCAGTATTTT
13	TRBV6-1	.	TRBJ1-2	.	CASSLGADYGYTF	TGTGCCAGCAGTCTAGGGGCGGACTATGGCTACACCTTC
15	TRBV9	.	TRBJ2-1	few	CASSVGSGVYNEQFF	TGTGCCAGCAGCGTAGGGAGTGGTGTCTACAATGAGCAGTTCTTC
14	TRBV7-2	.	TRBJ1-2	.	CASSFREVNYGYTF	TGTGCCAGCAGCTTCCGGGAGGTTAACTATGGCTACACCTTC
16	TRBV15	TRBD1	TRBJ1-5	.	CATSRERGPSNQPQHF	TGTGCCACCAGCAGAGAGAGGGGGCCTAGCAATCAGCCCCAGCATTTT
16	TRBV18	.	TRBJ1-5	.	CASSLSAQSSNQPQHF	TGTGCCAGCTCACTCTCAGCACAGAGTAGCAATCAGCCCCAGCATTTT